This T cell receptor (beta chain) was retrieved from a study of cytomegalovirus exposure and HLA in healthy donors. Study overall: Roughly 180 million T cells yielded approximately 100 million unique TCR beta sequences, as an earlier analysis found.

These donors, healthy bone marrow donors, were studied. PCR was performed using 60 Vbeta and 13 Jbeta primers. Data came from immunoSEQ multiplex PCR; TCRdb stores just in-frame clones and leaves some out. The sample includes under 150,000 clones, roughly 80% of them seen just once. The CDR3 runs to 13 residues. Deletions cut 5 bases from V and 4 bases from J, with 11 bases between. Germline V gene lookup returns CDR1 SGHTA and CDR2 FQGNSA. This clonotype was sampled from a woman in her forties or fifties in good health and CMV-seropositive. The gene calls are TRBV7-2 and TRBJ1-2; D not certain. Material for sequencing was PBMCs. The chain's CDR3 is CASSLLGVYGYTF. CDR3 nucleotides: TGTGCCAGCAGCCTACTCGGGGTCTATGGCTACACCTTC.